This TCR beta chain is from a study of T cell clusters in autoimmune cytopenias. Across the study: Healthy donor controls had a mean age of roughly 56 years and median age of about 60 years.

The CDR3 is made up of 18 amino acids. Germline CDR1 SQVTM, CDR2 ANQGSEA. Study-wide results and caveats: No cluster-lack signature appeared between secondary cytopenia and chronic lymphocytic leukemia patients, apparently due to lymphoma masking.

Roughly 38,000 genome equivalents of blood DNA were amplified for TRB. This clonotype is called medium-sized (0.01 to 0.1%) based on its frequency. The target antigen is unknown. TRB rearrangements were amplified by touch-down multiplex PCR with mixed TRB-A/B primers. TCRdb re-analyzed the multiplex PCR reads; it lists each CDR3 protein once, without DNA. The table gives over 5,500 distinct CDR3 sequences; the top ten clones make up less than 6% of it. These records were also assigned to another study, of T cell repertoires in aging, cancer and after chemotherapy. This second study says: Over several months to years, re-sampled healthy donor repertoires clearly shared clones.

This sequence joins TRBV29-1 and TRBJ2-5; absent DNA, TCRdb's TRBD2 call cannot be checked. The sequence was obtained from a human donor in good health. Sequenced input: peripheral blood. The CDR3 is CSVLGYRSGGVGSETQYF.